This T cell receptor (beta chain) was captured in a study of T cells in Graves' hyperthyroidism and ophthalmopathy. In the study overall: Initial diagnosis, before any treatment, was when peripheral blood was collected. The study's findings and limits: Ophthalmopathy and stable hyperthyroidism were told apart by a 13 V-J model.

This clonotype was seen repeatedly, ten times or more. Its target is not known. RNA transcripts were the template for amplifying TCR beta CDR3 regions. TCR CDR3 regions were first amplified by RT-PCR with HTBI primers. Each CDR3 protein gets one entry after TCRdb re-called the multiplex PCR reads with MiXCR. The sample lists 650,000 to 750,000 distinct CDR3 sequences, about 15% occurring once. Stable Graves' hyperthyroidism denoted no ophthalmopathy progression over 18 months. The CDR3 is 14 amino acids. Deletions cut 5 bases from V and 3 bases from J, with 14 bases between. Germline V gives CDR1 GTSNPN, CDR2 SVGIG (reference sequence).

Sequencing input: blood. The chain joins TRBV30 to TRBJ2-1, with D perhaps TRBD2 (6 bases). The sequence was collected from a woman in her late teens or twenties with Graves' hyperthyroidism. The CDR3 DNA follows: TGTGCCTGGGGAAGGGGCGGGAACTACAATGAGCAGTTCTTC. Protein product: CAWGRGGNYNEQFF.